The 26 T cell receptor beta chains given below trace back to one sample, sequenced in a study of cytomegalovirus exposure and HLA in healthy donors. Use of 60 Vbeta and 13 Jbeta primers characterized the PCR. Assay: immunoSEQ multiplex PCR; the TCRdb copy retains only in-frame clones and omits some. This table has 300,000 or so clones, roughly 81% appearing once. Material for sequencing was PBMCs. Every receptor here comes from a woman aged 40 to 49 in good health and CMV-seropositive.

V is TRBV5-8 and J is TRBJ2-1; 9 bases map to TRBD1. Germline values: CDR1 SGHTS, CDR2 YDEGEE. The CDR3 runs to 15 residues. The J segment lost 7 bases and the V segment lost 4 bases, leaving 9 bases of the junction unmatched. CDR3 sequence (DNA): TGTGCCAGCAGCCAGGGACAGGGAGGGAGGAATGAGCAGTTCTTC. Translation gives CASSQGQGGRNEQFF. Supplemented by reference TRBV5-8 and TRBJ2-1, the full variable domain reads EAGVTQSPTHLIKTRGQQATLRCSPISGHTSVYWYQQALGLGLQFLLWYDEGEERNRGNFPPRFSGRQFPNYSSELNVNALELEDSALYLCASSQGQGGRNEQFFGPGTRLTVL.

This chain uses TRBV6-5 with TRBJ2-3; no reliable D call. V was trimmed by 6 bases and J by 2 bases, leaving 15 bases between them. CDR1 MNHEY and CDR2 SVGAGI come from the germline V gene. The CDR3 length is 15 residues. The CDR3 DNA follows: TGTGCCAGCAGACCAAGCTTTTCCCTCACAGATACGCAGTATTTT. Translating gives CASRPSFSLTDTQYF.

As DNA, the CDR3 is TGTGCCAGCAGGGAGCCCTCTGGAAACACCATATATTTT. Its translation is CASREPSGNTIYF. This rearrangement joins TRBV6-5 to TRBJ1-3, with unresolved D. Germline assignment: CDR1 MNHEY and CDR2 SVGAGI. Trimming took 6 bases from V and 0 from J, leaving 6 bases between them. There are 13 residues in the CDR3.

The genes are TRBV5-6 and TRBJ2-7, with 9 bases that match TRBD2. Germline CDR1 SGHDT, CDR2 YYEEEE. Trimming cost V 4 bases and J 3 bases; bases outside gene matches: 8. The CDR3 length is 15 residues. DNA of the CDR3: TGTGCCAGCAGCCCAGTGGGGACTAGCAGCTACGAGCAGTACTTC. Translated, it gives CASSPVGTSSYEQYF. The full variable domain, with the rest looked up from reference TRBV5-6 and TRBJ2-7, is DAGVTQSPTHLIKTRGQQVTLRCSPKSGHDTVSWYQQALGQGPQFIFQYYEEEERQRGNFPDRFSGHQFPNYSSELNVNALLLGDSALYLCASSPVGTSSYEQYFGPGTRLTVT.

V and J are TRBV28 and TRBJ1-3, with 11 positions matching TRBD1. The V gene's germline CDR1 is MDHEN and CDR2 SYDVKM. After removal of 6 bases from V and 7 bases from J, the junction contained 2 bases not matched to a gene. The CDR3 sequence is 13 residues long. This CDR3 is CASSGQGANTIYF. The CDR3 DNA sequence: TGTGCCAGCAGCGGACAGGGGGCGAACACCATATATTTT.

This sequence joins TRBV7-2 and TRBJ1-2; the D gene is possibly TRBD1 (5 bases). The CDR3 totals 12 residues. Germline values: CDR1 SGHTA, CDR2 FQGNSA. The ends were cut back, 2 bases at V and 8 bases at J, with 9 bases in the middle. The CDR3 spells CASSLNQGGYTF. The DNA for the CDR3 is TGTGCCAGCAGCTTAAACCAGGGCGGCTACACCTTC.

The chain recombines TRBV6-6 with TRBJ1-4; tentative D call: TRBD1 (5 bases). The CDR3 consists of 14 residues. Trimming left V 5 bases short and J 8 bases short, with 15 bases between. CDR1 and CDR2 from the germline V gene are MNHNY and SVGAGI (reference sequence). The CDR3: CASSGHAVREKLFF. Here the CDR3 DNA reads TGTGCCAGCAGTGGACATGCGGTGAGGGAAAAACTGTTTTTT.

V is TRBV5-6 and J is TRBJ2-7, with D hard to call. Trimming cost V 0 bases and J 0 bases, with 10 bases left between them. Germline CDR1 reads SGHDT; CDR2 reads YYEEEE. The CDR3 is made up of 15 amino acids. CDR3 sequence reads: CASSLAWQNSYEQYF. For the CDR3, the DNA is TGTGCCAGCAGCTTGGCCTGGCAGAACTCCTACGAGCAGTACTTC.

This chain uses TRBV18 with TRBJ2-6; TRBD1 aligns across 7 bases. After removal of 5 bases from V and 0 bases from J, the junction contained 4 bases not matched to a gene. The CDR3 loop spans 16 amino acids. Germline CDR1 KGHSH, CDR2 LQKENI. The CDR3 region is CASSSTGVSGANVLTF. DNA of the CDR3: TGTGCCAGCTCAAGTACAGGGGTCTCTGGGGCCAACGTCCTGACTTTC.

The J gene is TRBJ2-7, the V gene TRBV29-1; TRBD1 matches at 12 bases. After removal of 8 bases from V and 2 bases from J, the junction contained 19 bases not matched to a gene. Germline values: CDR1 SQVTM, CDR2 ANQGSEA. This CDR3 contains 18 residues. The CDR3 is CSHPGTGGARDYTYEQYF. The CDR3 nucleotides are TGCAGCCATCCCGGGACAGGGGGCGCCCGGGACTATACCTACGAGCAGTACTTC.

As for this clone: The junction and the germline gene differ at one end; a read error may be behind it. CDR3 sequence reads: CASSLAPVAGAEQFF. In nucleotides, the CDR3 is TGTGCTAGCAGCTTAGCCCCGGTGGCGGGAGCCGAGCAGTTCTTC. The chain employs TRBV7-7 and TRBJ2-1, with TRBD2 matching over 7 bases. Germline values: CDR1 SSHAT, CDR2 FNYEAQ (reference sequence). CDR3 length: 15 amino acids.

This chain uses TRBV2 with TRBJ1-5; 7 bases line up with TRBD1. The germline gives CDR1 SNHLY, CDR2 FYNNEI. The V segment lost 6 bases and the J segment 4 bases; nucleotides outside the gene matches: 0. The CDR3 extends over 12 amino acids. The CDR3 region is CASRQGNQPQHF. DNA of the CDR3: TGTGCCAGCAGACAGGGGAATCAGCCCCAGCATTTT.

This chain joins TRBV19 and TRBJ1-5; 9 nucleotides match TRBD1. V trimming: 9 bases; J trimming: 10 bases; junction bases outside the gene matches: 16. CDR3 length: 15 amino acids. Germline V lookup: CDR1 LNHDA, CDR2 SQIVND (reference sequence). CDR3 sequence: CASEEVGQGPRPQHF. The DNA of the CDR3 is TGTGCCAGCGAAGAGGTGGGACAGGGTCCCCGACCCCAGCATTTT.

V is TRBV27 and J is TRBJ1-5; 7 positions match TRBD1. The junction had 2 bases not matched to a gene; V was cut back by 2 bases and J by 7 bases. CDR3 length: 13 amino acids. Germline-derived CDR1 and CDR2 are MNHEY and SMNVEV (reference sequence). CDR3 loop: CASSLTGAQPQHF. CDR3 nucleotide sequence: TGTGCCAGCAGTTTAACAGGGGCCCAGCCCCAGCATTTT.

This clone was seen only a few times. The chain has TRBV5-1 and TRBJ2-5; TRBD2 matches 9 bases. V lost 4 bases, J lost 4 bases, and 8 bases stayed unmatched. Germline CDR1 reads SGHRS; CDR2 reads YFSETQ. CDR3 length: 15 residues. In nucleotides, the CDR3 is TGCGCCAGCAGCCTGGGGACTAGCCGGGGAGAGACCCAGTACTTC. This encodes CASSLGTSRGETQYF. The full variable domain, its missing parts supplied by reference TRBV5-1 and TRBJ2-5, is KAGVTQTPRYLIKTRGQQVTLSCSPISGHRSVSWYQQTPGQGLQFLFEYFSETQRNKGNFPGRFSGRQFSNSRSEMNVSTLELGDSALYLCASSLGTSRGETQYFGPGTRLLVL.

The V call is TRBV11-1, the J call TRBJ2-7; tentatively, D is TRBD2 (6 bases). CDR3 length equals 14 residues. Germline V CDR1 and CDR2: SGHAT, FQDESV (reference sequence). The V gene lost 5 bases and the J gene lost 4 bases, with 15 bases spanning the gap. CDR3 in amino acids: CASSPTGLLYEQYF. The CDR3 coding sequence is TGTGCCAGCAGCCCGACGGGACTCCTTTACGAGCAGTACTTC. Full variable domain (remainder filled in from reference TRBV11-1 and TRBJ2-7): EAEVAQSPRYKITEKSQAVAFWCDPISGHATLYWYRQILGQGPELLVQFQDESVVDDSQLPKDRFSAERLKGVDSTLKIQPAELGDSAMYLCASSPTGLLYEQYFGPGTRLTVT.

The gene calls are TRBV29-1 and TRBJ1-5, with D maybe TRBD1 (6 bases). CDR1 SQVTM and CDR2 ANQGSEA come from the germline V gene. V dropped 0 bases and J dropped 2 bases, with 8 bases sitting between them. This CDR3 has 14 residues. CDR3 sequence: CSVEDRQGNQPQHF. The CDR3 DNA follows: TGCAGCGTTGAAGACAGACAGGGCAATCAGCCCCAGCATTTT. Full variable domain (missing parts from reference TRBV29-1 and TRBJ1-5): SAVISQKPSRDICQRGTSLTIQCQVDSQVTMMFWYRQQPGQSLTLIATANQGSEATYESGFVIDKFPISRPNLTFSTLTVSNMSPEDSSIYLCSVEDRQGNQPQHFGDGTRLSIL.

This clone has a single count. The chain couples TRBV7-2 to TRBJ2-1, with 10 bases fitting TRBD1. The CDR3 is made up of 14 amino acids. The V gene's germline CDR1 is SGHTA and CDR2 FQGNSA. V lost 5 bases and J lost 6; bases outside the gene matches: 4. The CDR3 bases are TGTGCCAGCAGCCCCCGGGACAGGGGCAATGAGCAGTTCTTC. This codes for CASSPRDRGNEQFF.

There are a few counts of this clone. This sequence joins TRBV6-1 and TRBJ2-7; TRBD1 is a possible D gene (6 bases). The V gene's germline CDR1 is MNHNS and CDR2 SASEGT. V was pared by 10 bases and J by 12 bases, with 22 bases between. The CDR3 spans 12 residues. The CDR3 spells CATSFTDSPGYF. In nucleotides, the CDR3 is TGTGCCACCTCCTTTACGGACAGCCCGGGGTACTTC.

The chain joins TRBV4-3 to TRBJ2-2; 8 bases are shared with TRBD2. After removal of 0 bases from V and 0 bases from J, the junction contained 3 bases not matched to a gene. CDR1 is LGHNA and CDR2 is YSLEER in the germline V gene. The CDR3 covers 17 residues. CDR3 nucleotide sequence: TGCGCCAGCAGCCAAGATCGGGGGGGGCCGAACACCGGGGAGCTGTTTTTT. Translated, it gives CASSQDRGGPNTGELFF.

This chain connects TRBV28 to TRBJ1-5; a weak D match, TRBD1 (5 bases). The CDR3 consists of 16 residues. The germline gives CDR1 MDHEN, CDR2 SYDVKM. Trimming left V 5 bases short and J 3 bases short, with 17 bases between. The CDR3 DNA sequence: TGTGCCAGCAGTCACTCCCCCGACAGTAACAATCAGCCCCAGCATTTT. Translation gives CASSHSPDSNNQPQHF.

The J gene is TRBJ2-1, the V gene TRBV5-1; 10 bases line up with TRBD1. CDR3 size: 15 residues. J was trimmed by 10 bases and V by 0 bases; bases with no gene match: 7. The germline gives CDR1 SGHRS, CDR2 YFSETQ. This chain's CDR3 is CASSLGQGAVGEQFF. The CDR3 region has the DNA TGCGCCAGCAGCTTGGGACAGGGGGCTGTCGGGGAGCAGTTCTTC.

This chain uses TRBV29-1 with TRBJ2-1; 12 nucleotides match TRBD2. The germline CDR1 and CDR2 sequences are SQVTM and ANQGSEA. Trimming removed 4 bases from V and 7 bases from J; junction bases left unmatched: 2. The CDR3 sequence is 13 residues long. The CDR3 region has the DNA TGCAGCGTTGGCACTAGCGGGAGGAATGAGCAGTTCTTC. It encodes CSVGTSGRNEQFF.

V is TRBV1 and J is TRBJ2-3; TRBD2, the table's D call, lacks a check against the DNA. TRBV1 is termed a pseudogene. The CDR3 runs to 16 residues. The DNA for the CDR3 is TGCACCAGCAGCCCTACTACTAGCCCTAGCACAGATACGCAGTATTTT. It specifies CTSSPTTSPSTDTQYF.

This clone was seen once. This CDR3 reads CASSWGRTGTSAGEQYF. The CDR3 DNA follows: TGCGCCAGCAGCTGGGGGCGAACGGGGACTAGCGCAGGAGAGCAGTACTTC. V is TRBV5-1 and J is TRBJ2-7; 10 bases are a match to TRBD2. V was clipped by 3 bases and J by 7 bases; unmatched bases: 16. Germline V lookup: CDR1 SGHRS, CDR2 YFSETQ. The CDR3 loop spans 17 amino acids.

The chain has TRBV14 and TRBJ2-1; D gene ambiguous. This CDR3 contains 13 residues. CDR1 is SGHDN and CDR2 is FVKESK in the germline V gene. Trimming took off 5 bases at V and 11 bases at J, with 16 bases between the two ends. The CDR3 spells CASSSESREKQFF. As DNA, the CDR3 is TGTGCCAGCAGCTCGGAGAGTCGCGAGAAGCAGTTCTTC.